A selection of T cell receptor beta chains follows, all from one sample in a study of blood T cells in healthy people across ages. TCRdb passed the 5' RACE reads through MiXCR, listing each CDR3 protein once. The sample includes some 900,000 distinct CDR3 sequences, less than 35% of them seen just once. Sequenced material: blood. Source of these receptors: a woman of 80 years or more in good health. Both conserved end residues are part of each CDR3. The D gene is left open where the match is weak. Where a row states a size, it is once, few, many or the class of an expanded clone; other rows omit it.

TRBV7-6	TRBJ1-1	NA	TRBD1	CASSLHVRDRGVRWTEAFF	TGTGCCAGCAGCTTGCATGTCCGGGACAGGGGTGTGAGATGGACTGAAGCTTTCTTT
TRBV15	TRBJ2-7	few	TRBD2	CATSTLAGGYEQYF	TGTGCCACCAGCACCTTAGCGGGAGGCTACGAGCAGTACTTC
TRBV2	TRBJ2-6	many	TRBD1	CASSRDRDSGANVLTF	TGTGCCAGCAGCCGGGACAGGGACTCTGGGGCCAACGTCCTGACTTTC
TRBV30	TRBJ2-1	many	TRBD1	CAWVGTAPYNEQFF	TGTGCCTGGGTTGGGACAGCTCCCTACAATGAGCAGTTCTTC
TRBV20-1	TRBJ2-1	NA	NA	CSARALGVSYNEQFF	TGCAGTGCTAGAGCCCTAGGGGTCTCCTACAATGAGCAGTTCTTC
TRBV5-1	TRBJ2-5	many	NA	CASSLEGVSGETQYF	TGCGCCAGCAGCTTGGAGGGGGTTTCGGGAGAGACCCAGTACTTC
TRBV7-9	TRBJ2-1	many	NA	CASSLVPPGLNEQFF	TGTGCCAGCAGCTTAGTTCCTCCCGGGTTGAATGAGCAGTTCTTC
TRBV3-1	TRBJ2-7	many	NA	CASSQVEVTEGHEQYF	TGTGCCAGCAGCCAAGTGGAGGTGACAGAAGGTCACGAGCAGTACTTC
TRBV7-9	TRBJ1-2	NA	NA	CASSLATGQGNYGYTF	TGTGCCAGCAGCTTAGCTACTGGGCAGGGAAACTATGGCTACACCTTC
TRBV6-1	TRBJ2-7	NA	TRBD1	CASSPTGTGQPSYEQYF	TGTGCCAGCAGTCCTACCGGGACAGGACAACCTTCCTACGAGCAGTACTTC
TRBV5-4	TRBJ2-1	many	NA	CASSKGQLANEQFF	TGTGCCAGCAGCAAAGGACAGTTAGCGAATGAGCAGTTCTTC
TRBV19	TRBJ1-1	few	NA	CASSTQGDTEAFF	TGTGCCAGTAGTACACAGGGAGACACTGAAGCTTTCTTT
TRBV7-2	TRBJ2-1	NA	TRBD2	CASSWLAGGPFENEQFF	TGTGCCAGCAGCTGGCTAGCGGGGGGGCCTTTCGAGAATGAGCAGTTCTTC
TRBV5-5	TRBJ2-2	NA	NA	CASSFLPYTGELFF	TGTGCCAGCAGCTTTCTACCATACACCGGGGAGCTGTTTTTT
TRBV27	TRBJ1-5	few	NA	CASSLGGGLKNQPQHF	TGTGCCAGCAGTTTAGGGGGGGGGCTTAAAAATCAGCCCCAGCATTTT
TRBV7-2	TRBJ2-5	NA	NA	CASSLNALRETQYF	TGTGCCAGCAGCTTAAACGCTCTTCGGGAGACCCAGTACTTC
TRBV2	TRBJ1-2	many	NA	CASSEGTSESYGYTF	TGTGCCAGCAGTGAGGGTACAAGCGAAAGCTATGGCTACACCTTC
TRBV11-2	TRBJ2-1	NA	NA	CASSLTRDNEQFF	TGTGCCAGCAGCTTAACTCGAGACAATGAGCAGTTCTTC
TRBV18	TRBJ1-1	NA	NA	CASSPASGTEAFF	TGTGCCAGCTCACCCGCGTCTGGCACTGAAGCTTTCTTT
TRBV7-7	TRBJ1-6	NA	NA	CASSPYPGDKVYNSPLHF	TGTGCCAGCAGCCCCTATCCGGGGGACAAGGTCTATAATTCACCCCTCCACTTT
TRBV9	TRBJ1-4	NA	TRBD1	CASSKDRGREKLFF	TGTGCCAGCAGTAAGGACAGGGGGCGGGAAAAACTGTTTTTT
TRBV5-1	TRBJ1-5	many	NA	CASSLGTASNQPQHF	TGCGCCAGCAGCTTGGGAACAGCTAGCAATCAGCCCCAGCATTTT
TRBV9	TRBJ1-5	many	NA	CASSVEGNSNQPQHF	TGTGCCAGCAGCGTTGAGGGCAATAGCAATCAGCCCCAGCATTTT
TRBV4-3	TRBJ2-5	many	TRBD2	CASSQAPGASGEQIETQYF	TGCGCCAGCAGCCAAGCCCCCGGGGCTAGCGGGGAACAGATTGAGACCCAGTACTTC
TRBV20-1	TRBJ2-3	many	TRBD2	CSARANSGGLQYF	TGCAGTGCTAGAGCGAATTCGGGGGGACTTCAGTATTTT
TRBV4-1	TRBJ2-1	many	NA	CASSQPGGPGAYNEQFF	TGCGCCAGCAGCCAGCCCGGTGGGCCGGGGGCTTACAATGAGCAGTTCTTC
TRBV6-5	TRBJ2-5	NA	TRBD2	CASSPLGGRTETQYF	TGTGCCAGCAGTCCCCTTGGCGGGAGGACGGAGACCCAGTACTTC
TRBV7-9	TRBJ1-1	NA	NA	CASSQTDIEAFF	TGTGCCAGCAGCCAGACAGACATTGAAGCTTTCTTT
TRBV10-3	TRBJ2-5	few	NA	CAIRVDRIQETQYF	TGTGCCATCAGAGTTGACAGGATCCAAGAGACCCAGTACTTC
TRBV18	TRBJ2-3	many	NA	CASSPRAGGADTQYF	TGTGCCAGCTCACCACGGGCAGGAGGTGCAGATACGCAGTATTTT
TRBV27	TRBJ2-1	NA	NA	CASSLGGRVDEQFF	TGTGCCAGCAGTTTAGGGGGGCGGGTAGATGAGCAGTTCTTC
TRBV6-5	TRBJ2-3	many	TRBD2	CASSWDSGGAFSTDTQYF	TGTGCCAGCAGTTGGGATAGCGGGGGGGCGTTTAGCACAGATACGCAGTATTTT